This T cell receptor (beta chain) comes out of a study of T cell repertoires in cytomegalovirus infection. CDR1 is MRHNA, CDR2 SNTAGT, per germline. This CDR3 contains 13 residues. V was pared by 5 bases and J by 0 bases, with 5 bases between. This clonotype occurred a few times. Its target is unknown. Via MiXCR, TCRdb re-called the reads, giving one row per CDR3 protein. Counted here are more than 95,000 distinct CDR3 sequences, 25% to 35% occurring once; the ten biggest clones make up roughly 50%. This clonotype was sampled from a human donor in good health (CMV status not recorded). Some clones in this sample may be carry-over from other donors' samples. The sequencing here drew on CD8+ T cells from cultured PBMCs, taken from culture after CMV antigen stimulation. The chain is built from TRBV6-4 and TRBJ1-5; D gene uncertain. CDR3 protein: CASSRDSNQPQHF. CDR3 sequence (DNA): TGTGCCAGCAGTCGGGATAGCAATCAGCCCCAGCATTTT.